This passage covers 2 T cell receptor beta chains from one sample sequenced in a study of graft-versus-host responses after intestinal transplantation. Produced via immunoSEQ multiplex PCR; TCRdb's table is partial and in-frame only. Among 99,000 or so clones listed, about 84% were seen once. The starting material was PBMCs, obtained 255 days after intestinal transplant. These receptor sequences come from a human patient who received an intestinal transplant, so some T cells may come from the graft donor.

The chain is built from TRBV9 and TRBJ2-3; maybe TRBD1 (6 bases). CDR1 and CDR2 (germline): SGDLS, YYNGEE. This CDR3 comprises 15 residues. Trimming left V 0 bases short and J 3 bases short, with 11 bases between. The CDR3 reads CASSVGRGKTDTQYF. CDR3 DNA sequence: TGTGCCAGCAGCGTAGGTAGGGGGAAGACAGATACGCAGTATTTT.

V and J are TRBV10-3 and TRBJ2-3; D possibly uses TRBD1 or TRBD2 (5 bases each). The V end lost 1 base, the J end lost 2 bases, and 10 bases lay between the germline ends. The length of the CDR3 is 15 residues. The germline gives CDR1 ENHRY, CDR2 SYGVKD. CDR3 bases: TGTGCCATCAGTGAGTTTGAGGGGCCCACAGATACGCAGTATTTT. This gives the protein CAISEFEGPTDTQYF.